This section outlines one T cell receptor beta chain sequence together with its context. Its target is not known. The data are from a study of T cell responses to AZD1222 COVID-19 vaccine. Study-wide points: Baseline seropositives among AZD1222 recipients totaled only 5 or 6.

In germline, CDR1 is MNHEY, CDR2 SVGAGI. This CDR3 comprises 15 residues. V shed 2 bases and J shed 5 bases, with 15 bases lying between them. Produced via immunoSEQ multiplex PCR; TCRdb's table is partial and in-frame only. The sample yields around 84,000 clones, roughly 87% seen once. The specimen comprised peripheral blood, sampled on day 0 of AZD1222 vaccination. V is TRBV6-5 and J is TRBJ1-1; perhaps TRBD1 as D (6 bases). The TCR originated in an adult in good health. The CDR3 sequence is CASSYRRGGWTEAFF. CDR3 nucleotide sequence: TGTGCCAGCAGTTACAGGAGGGGGGGCTGGACTGAAGCTTTCTTT.